The 32 T cell receptor beta chains reported below all come from one sample, sequenced in a study of shared clonotypes between healthy human individuals. TCRdb keeps only in-frame clones here, not all; method: immunoSEQ multiplex PCR. Of 2,500,000 or so clones in the sample, around 92% are singletons; the top ten hold approximately 0.4%. Sequencing was done on a sample of naive CD4+ T cells from PBMCs. As for subset: CD45RA+ positively selected. Every receptor here comes from a man aged 18 to 30 in good health. Some clones in this sample may be carry-over from other donors' samples.

V usage is TRBV7-8 and J usage is TRBJ2-4; maybe TRBD2 (6 bases). Trimming shortened V by 5 bases and J by 0 bases, and 20 bases separated the two germline ends. Germline loops: CDR1 SGHVS, CDR2 FQNEAQ. This CDR3 contains 18 residues. The CDR3 DNA reads TGTGCCAGCAGCCCTTCGGGACTCTTAAGTCTAGCCAAAAACATTCAGTACTTC. Translating it yields CASSPSGLLSLAKNIQYF. Variable domain in full (rest from reference TRBV7-8 and TRBJ2-4): GAGVSQSPRYKVAKRGQDVALRCDPISGHVSLFWYQQALGQGPEFLTYFQNEAQLDKSGLPSDRFFAERPEGSVSTLKIQRTQQEDSAVYLCASSPSGLLSLAKNIQYFGAGTRLSVL.

This chain uses TRBV6-5 with TRBJ2-5; possible D gene TRBD1, 6 bases. The CDR3 is 15 residues long. CDR1 and CDR2 (germline): MNHEY, SVGAGI. The V and J ends lost 6 bases and 5 bases respectively, with 19 bases between them. The CDR3 bases are TGTGCCAGCAGAACCGGGACACAGGTTGGGGAGACCCAGTACTTC. Its protein is CASRTGTQVGETQYF.

This chain connects TRBV5-1 to TRBJ2-7; 7 nucleotides align to TRBD1. J lost 1 base, V lost 0 bases, and 4 bases had no gene match. The CDR3 contains 15 residues. CDR1 is SGHRS and CDR2 is YFSETQ in the germline V gene. The CDR3 loop reads CASSLDPGGSYEQYF. CDR3 in DNA: TGCGCCAGCAGCTTGGATCCAGGGGGTTCCTACGAGCAGTACTTC.

The rearrangement joins TRBV6-5 to TRBJ1-2; D is unclear. The ends were cut back, 2 bases at V and 8 bases at J, with 12 bases in the middle. The germline CDR1 and CDR2 sequences are MNHEY and SVGAGI. This CDR3 comprises 13 residues. The DNA for the CDR3 is TGTGCCAGCAGTTACGGGCCGGCCCGCGGCTACACCTTC. Protein product: CASSYGPARGYTF.

The DNA of the CDR3 is TGTGCCAGCAGTTACGCCCTTAGTAACACTGAAGCTTTCTTT. Protein: CASSYALSNTEAFF. The chain has TRBV6-5 and TRBJ1-1; no definite D call. CDR1 is MNHEY, CDR2 SVGAGI, per germline. V lost 2 bases to trimming and J lost 2 bases, with 9 bases between them. This CDR3 has 14 amino acids.

The CDR3 bases are TGTGCCAGCAGCTTAGGGGCTAGCGGGAGTTACAATGAGCAGTTCTTC. This sequence encodes CASSLGASGSYNEQFF. The V gene is TRBV7-2, the J gene TRBJ2-1; TRBD2 matches 10 bases. Losses at the gene ends were 1 base for V and 4 bases for J; bases not matched to a gene: 4. The CDR3 is made up of 16 amino acids. Per germline, CDR1 SGHTA and CDR2 FQGNSA.

This clone has just one count. This rearrangement joins TRBV28 to TRBJ1-2, with 9 positions matching TRBD1. V lost 6 bases and J lost 8; bases outside the gene matches: 7. Germline lookup yields CDR1 MDHEN and CDR2 SYDVKM. This CDR3 spans 13 amino acids. The CDR3 sequence is CASRRQGGGGYTF. The DNA for the CDR3 is TGTGCCAGCAGGAGACAGGGGGGAGGGGGCTACACCTTC.

The CDR3 DNA is TGCAGCGTTGAGGACTGGGGAGGTGGCTACACCTTC. Protein sequence: CSVEDWGGGYTF. The chain employs TRBV29-1 and TRBJ1-2, with D uncertain. The germline gives CDR1 SQVTM, CDR2 ANQGSEA. The CDR3 length is 12 residues. V lost 3 bases and J lost 7, with 12 bases in between.

The rearrangement uses TRBV28 and TRBJ2-2; D not resolved. CDR1 and CDR2 (germline): MDHEN, SYDVKM. The CDR3 has 14 amino acids. With 3 bases removed from V and 4 bases from J, the gap between germline ends came to 9 bases. The CDR3 is CASSFSSITGELFF. The CDR3 coding sequence is TGTGCCAGCAGTTTTAGTTCGATCACCGGGGAGCTGTTTTTT.

This clone has only one observation. The same CDR3 also results from other DNA sequences found in this sample. This sequence joins TRBV28 and TRBJ2-7, with D unclear. V lost 6 bases and J lost 4, with 7 bases in between. The germline V gene encodes CDR1 MDHEN and CDR2 SYDVKM. The CDR3 loop spans 11 amino acids. DNA of the CDR3: TGTGCCAGCAGCCGGCCTTACGAGCAGTACTTC. Its protein product is CASSRPYEQYF.

V and J are TRBV28 and TRBJ2-1; D may match TRBD1 or TRBD2 (5 bases each). Germline CDR1 is MDHEN and CDR2 is SYDVKM. The CDR3 runs to 14 residues. V shed 1 base and J shed 8 bases, with 12 bases lying between them. This CDR3 reads CASSLLGPVDEQFF. The DNA of the CDR3 is TGTGCCAGCAGTTTATTGGGACCCGTAGATGAGCAGTTCTTC.

The rearrangement links TRBV19 to TRBJ2-2; tentative D call: TRBD2 (5 bases). Germline values: CDR1 LNHDA, CDR2 SQIVND (reference sequence). The CDR3 is 14 residues long. V was trimmed by 7 bases and J by 0 bases, leaving 9 bases between them. CDR3: CASIGDSNTGELFF. CDR3 nucleotide sequence: TGTGCCAGTATCGGGGATTCGAACACCGGGGAGCTGTTTTTT.

With regard to this clone: This same CDR3 is encoded by further DNA sequences in the sample. The V call is TRBV5-1, the J call TRBJ2-7, with D uncertain. The V gene lost 0 bases and the J gene lost 7 bases, with 8 bases spanning the gap. CDR3 length: 12 residues. Germline CDR1 and CDR2: SGHRS and YFSETQ. The CDR3 reads CASSLGLSEQYF. Here the CDR3 DNA reads TGCGCCAGCAGCTTGGGACTTTCAGAGCAGTACTTC.

The rearrangement links TRBV6-6 to TRBJ2-3, with TRBD2 identical over 8 bases. CDR3 size: 16 residues. V shed 6 bases, J shed 6 bases, and the junction held 14 bases outside the gene matches. Per the germline V gene, CDR1 is MNHNY and CDR2 is SVGAGI (reference sequence). The CDR3 region has the DNA TGTGCCAGCAGCTCCCGCCGGGGACTAGGGGGGGATACGCAGTATTTT. This encodes CASSSRRGLGGDTQYF.

This chain connects TRBV9 to TRBJ1-2; no clear D gene. Trimming removed 5 bases from V and 0 bases from J, with 14 bases in between. Germline V lookup: CDR1 SGDLS, CDR2 YYNGEE. The CDR3 extends over 15 amino acids. The CDR3 DNA sequence: TGTGCCAGCAGTGCCCAGGCAGAAGCTAACTATGGCTACACCTTC. Its translation: CASSAQAEANYGYTF. Full variable domain (outside the CDR3, taken from reference TRBV9 and TRBJ1-2): DSGVTQTPKHLITATGQRVTLRCSPRSGDLSVYWYQQSLDQGLQFLIQYYNGEERAKGNILERFSAQQFPDLHSELNLSSLELGDSALYFCASSAQAEANYGYTFGSGTRLTVV.

The rearrangement links TRBV6-1 to TRBJ2-1, with D unclear. V lost 6 bases, J lost 3 bases, and 12 bases lay in between. Germline V lookup: CDR1 MNHNS, CDR2 SASEGT. This CDR3 has 14 amino acids. In DNA form, the CDR3 reads TGTGCCAGCAGAGAACAAACGAGCTACAATGAGCAGTTCTTC. This gives the protein CASREQTSYNEQFF.

Worth noting for this clone: The identical CDR3 is also encoded by other nucleotide sequences in the sample. The genes are TRBV6-6 and TRBJ1-1; 8 bases match TRBD1. The CDR3 totals 11 residues. The junction had 1 base not matched to a gene; V was cut back by 5 bases and J by 8 bases. Germline-derived CDR1 and CDR2 are MNHNY and SVGAGI (reference sequence). CDR3: CASSRQGEAFF. The DNA for the CDR3 is TGTGCCAGCAGTAGACAGGGGGAAGCTTTCTTT.

The genes are TRBV5-1 and TRBJ2-1, with no clear D. This CDR3 contains 13 residues. The V gene lost 1 base and the J gene lost 10 bases, with 12 bases spanning the gap. Per germline, CDR1 SGHRS and CDR2 YFSETQ. CDR3: CASSLSSSTEQFF. DNA for the CDR3: TGCGCCAGCAGCTTGAGCAGTAGTACCGAGCAGTTCTTC. The full variable domain, completed using reference TRBV5-1 and TRBJ2-1, is KAGVTQTPRYLIKTRGQQVTLSCSPISGHRSVSWYQQTPGQGLQFLFEYFSETQRNKGNFPGRFSGRQFSNSRSEMNVSTLELGDSALYLCASSLSSSTEQFFGPGTRLTVL.

This chain connects TRBV30 to TRBJ2-3; no clear D. The ends were cut back, 3 bases at V and 7 bases at J, with 17 bases in the middle. This CDR3 has 14 residues. Germline V gene sequence: CDR1 GTSNPN, CDR2 SVGIG (reference sequence). CDR3: CAWSLTPLVNTQYF. In DNA form, the CDR3 reads TGTGCCTGGAGCCTAACGCCCTTGGTAAATACGCAGTATTTT.

The J gene is TRBJ2-3, the V gene TRBV5-6, with TRBD2 matching over 11 bases. V lost 0 bases and J lost 4; bases outside the gene matches: 7. Germline V gene lookup returns CDR1 SGHDT and CDR2 YYEEEE. The CDR3 is 17 residues long. The CDR3 region is CASSLALLAGGSDTQYF. The CDR3 DNA reads as TGTGCCAGCAGCTTGGCGCTCCTAGCGGGAGGATCAGATACGCAGTATTTT.

The V and J genes are TRBV2 and TRBJ2-7; D call uncertain. The CDR3 sequence is 12 residues long. CDR1 is SNHLY and CDR2 is FYNNEI in the germline V gene. Trimming pared 4 bases from V and 5 bases from J, leaving 9 bases between. The CDR3 DNA follows: TGTGCCAGCAGTGTCCTATCCAACGAGCAGTACTTC. Its protein product is CASSVLSNEQYF.

The rearrangement links TRBV11-2 to TRBJ2-5, with 13 bases lining up with TRBD2. The CDR3 has 16 residues. V lost 5 bases, J lost 11 bases, and 14 bases stayed unmatched. Germline values: CDR1 SGHAT, CDR2 FQNNGV. The CDR3 coding sequence is TGTGCCAGCAGCGCCCAACCCGGGACTAGCGGGACCTTTCAGTACTTC. Translating it yields CASSAQPGTSGTFQYF.

The chain combines TRBV29-1 with TRBJ1-4, with D perhaps matching TRBD1 (5 bases). The CDR3 extends over 14 amino acids. Per germline, CDR1 SQVTM and CDR2 ANQGSEA. Trimming took 4 bases from V and 8 from J, leaving 17 bases between them. CDR3 DNA: TGCAGCGTTGTTGCGCAGGGTTGGGAAGAAAAACTGTTTTTT. This gives the protein CSVVAQGWEEKLFF.

The chain couples TRBV28 to TRBJ1-5, with a tentative D call TRBD1 (5 bases). The CDR3 consists of 12 residues. The V end was cut by 8 bases, the J end by 2 bases, with 7 bases between. Germline CDR1 is MDHEN and CDR2 is SYDVKM. For the CDR3, the DNA is TGTGCCAGCGAGGGACGCAATCAGCCCCAGCATTTT. Protein sequence: CASEGRNQPQHF.

The chain uses TRBV5-1 and TRBJ2-7; perhaps D is TRBD1 or TRBD2 (5 bases each). Germline CDR1 is SGHRS and CDR2 is YFSETQ. The CDR3 has 15 amino acids. The V gene lost 3 bases and the J gene lost 2 bases, with 15 bases spanning the gap. CDR3 in DNA: TGCGCCAGCAGCTCCCGGCAGGGACGGGCCTACGAGCAGTACTTC. Translation: CASSSRQGRAYEQYF.

The chain recombines TRBV29-1 with TRBJ2-7; D call uncertain. This CDR3 spans 13 amino acids. Deletions cut 1 base from V and 5 bases from J, with 12 bases between. Germline-derived CDR1 and CDR2 are SQVTM and ANQGSEA. CDR3 loop: CSVEAVTTHEQYF. DNA for the CDR3: TGCAGCGTTGAAGCAGTTACCACCCACGAGCAGTACTTC.

The CDR3 bases are TGTGCCAGCAGCTCACAGGGGGCTGAAGAGACCCAGTACTTC. Amino acid sequence: CASSSQGAEETQYF. The genes are TRBV11-3 and TRBJ2-5, with 9 bases aligning to TRBD1. Germline V CDR1 and CDR2: SGHNT, YENEEA. The CDR3 is 14 amino acids. Trimming cost V 4 bases and J 3 bases; bases outside gene matches: 3.

The DNA for the CDR3 is TGTGCCAGTAGTAAACCCGGGACAGGGGGCAGTCAGCCCCAGCATTTT. Encoded protein: CASSKPGTGGSQPQHF. The rearrangement uses TRBV19 and TRBJ1-5, with 12 bases lining up with TRBD1. Germline-derived CDR1 and CDR2 are LNHDA and SQIVND (reference sequence). Trimming removed 4 bases from V and 6 bases from J; junction bases left unmatched: 7. CDR3 length equals 16 residues.

The CDR3 region is CASSFSYRGTGELFF. The CDR3 DNA sequence: TGTGCCAGCAGCTTCAGTTACAGGGGCACCGGGGAGCTGTTTTTT. The chain employs TRBV11-3 and TRBJ2-2; 7 positions agree with TRBD1. V shed 3 bases and J 4 bases; nucleotides not matched to a gene: 5. There are 15 residues in the CDR3. Germline V lookup: CDR1 SGHNT, CDR2 YENEEA.

The gene calls are TRBV7-9 and TRBJ2-1, with 8 positions matching TRBD1. Germline V gives CDR1 SEHNR, CDR2 FQNEAQ (reference sequence). After removal of 3 bases from V and 3 bases from J, the junction contained 7 bases not matched to a gene. This CDR3 region has 16 residues. The CDR3 sequence is CASSFTGTGVYNEQFF. CDR3 sequence (DNA): TGTGCCAGCAGCTTTACCGGGACAGGAGTCTACAATGAGCAGTTCTTC.

Note on this clone: The sample contains more than one DNA sequence encoding this CDR3. This sequence joins TRBV5-1 and TRBJ2-5; the D call may be TRBD1 or TRBD2 (5 bases each). CDR1 SGHRS and CDR2 YFSETQ come from the germline V gene. This CDR3 region has 13 residues. Trimming removed 0 bases from V and 5 bases from J, with 8 bases in between. The CDR3 DNA follows: TGCGCCAGCAGCTTGGGGGGGTCGGAGACCCAGTACTTC. It translates to CASSLGGSETQYF.

This clone was counted once. V is TRBV28 and J is TRBJ1-2; TRBD1 is a possible D gene (5 bases). Trimming removed 5 bases from V and 5 bases from J, with 18 bases in between. This CDR3 comprises 15 residues. The V gene's germline CDR1 is MDHEN and CDR2 SYDVKM. CDR3 protein: CASSLSLTAFYGYTF. The DNA for the CDR3 is TGTGCCAGCAGTCTCTCTTTGACAGCCTTTTATGGCTACACCTTC.